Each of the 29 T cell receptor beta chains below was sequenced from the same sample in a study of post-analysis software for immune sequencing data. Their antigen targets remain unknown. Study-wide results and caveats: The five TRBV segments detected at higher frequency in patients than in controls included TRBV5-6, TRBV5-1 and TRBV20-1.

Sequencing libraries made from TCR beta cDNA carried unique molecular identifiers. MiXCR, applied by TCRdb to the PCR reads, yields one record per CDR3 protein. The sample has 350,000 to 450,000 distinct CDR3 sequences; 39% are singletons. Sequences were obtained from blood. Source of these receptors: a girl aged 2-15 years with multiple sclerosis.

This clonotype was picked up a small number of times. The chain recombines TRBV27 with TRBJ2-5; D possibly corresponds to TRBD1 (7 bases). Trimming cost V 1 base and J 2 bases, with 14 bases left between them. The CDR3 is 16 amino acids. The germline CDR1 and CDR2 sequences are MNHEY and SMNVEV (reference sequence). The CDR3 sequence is CASSLYPGGRQETQYF. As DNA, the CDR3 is TGTGCCAGCAGTTTATACCCAGGGGGGAGGCAAGAGACCCAGTACTTC.

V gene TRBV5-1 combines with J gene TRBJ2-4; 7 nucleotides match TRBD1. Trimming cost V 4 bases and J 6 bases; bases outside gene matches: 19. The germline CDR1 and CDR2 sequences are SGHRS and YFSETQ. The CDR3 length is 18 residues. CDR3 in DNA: TGCGCCAGCAGCCATCACTCCTCATGGGACAGAGGAGGAAACATTCAGTACTTC. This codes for CASSHHSSWDRGGNIQYF. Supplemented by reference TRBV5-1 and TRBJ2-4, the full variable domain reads KAGVTQTPRYLIKTRGQQVTLSCSPISGHRSVSWYQQTPGQGLQFLFEYFSETQRNKGNFPGRFSGRQFSNSRSEMNVSTLELGDSALYLCASSHHSSWDRGGNIQYFGAGTRLSVL.

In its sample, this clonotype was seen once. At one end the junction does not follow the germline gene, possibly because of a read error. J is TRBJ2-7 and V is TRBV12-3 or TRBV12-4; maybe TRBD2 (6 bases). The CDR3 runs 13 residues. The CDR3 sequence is CANSLLAGREQYF. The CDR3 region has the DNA TGTGCCAACAGTTTACTAGCAGGGCGAGAGCAGTACTTC.

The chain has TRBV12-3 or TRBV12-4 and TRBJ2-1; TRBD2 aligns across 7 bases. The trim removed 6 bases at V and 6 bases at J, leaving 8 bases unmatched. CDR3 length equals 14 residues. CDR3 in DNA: TGTGCCAGCAGGAGCGGGACGGCGGGCAATGAGCAGTTCTTC. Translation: CASRSGTAGNEQFF.

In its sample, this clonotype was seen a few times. CDR3 residues: CSARRPTDTQYF. The CDR3 DNA follows: TGCAGTGCTAGAAGGCCCACAGATACGCAGTATTTT. J is TRBJ2-3 and V is TRBV20-1; D is undetermined. Germline lookup yields CDR1 DFQATT and CDR2 SNEGSKA (reference sequence). This CDR3 region has 12 residues. Trimming stripped 2 bases from V and 2 bases from J, with 5 bases between.

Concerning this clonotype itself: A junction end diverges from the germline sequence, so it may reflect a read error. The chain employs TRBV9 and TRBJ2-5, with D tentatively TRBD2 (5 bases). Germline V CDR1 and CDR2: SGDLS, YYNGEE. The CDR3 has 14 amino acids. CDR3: CAGSVEAAQETQYF. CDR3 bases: TGTGCCGGCAGCGTAGAAGCGGCCCAAGAGACCCAGTACTTC.

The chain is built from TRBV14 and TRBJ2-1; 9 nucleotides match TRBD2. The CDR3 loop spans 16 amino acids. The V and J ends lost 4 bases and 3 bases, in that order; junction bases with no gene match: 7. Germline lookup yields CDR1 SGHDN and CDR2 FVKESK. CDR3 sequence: CASSLIAGAVYNEQFF. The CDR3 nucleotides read TGTGCCAGCAGCCTTATAGCGGGAGCGGTCTACAATGAGCAGTTCTTC.

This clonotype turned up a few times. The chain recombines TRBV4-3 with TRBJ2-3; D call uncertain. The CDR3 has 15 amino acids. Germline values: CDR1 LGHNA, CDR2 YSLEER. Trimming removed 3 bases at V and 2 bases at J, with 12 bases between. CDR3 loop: CASSQDRIPTDTQYF. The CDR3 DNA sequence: TGCGCCAGCAGCCAGGACCGTATACCCACAGATACGCAGTATTTT.

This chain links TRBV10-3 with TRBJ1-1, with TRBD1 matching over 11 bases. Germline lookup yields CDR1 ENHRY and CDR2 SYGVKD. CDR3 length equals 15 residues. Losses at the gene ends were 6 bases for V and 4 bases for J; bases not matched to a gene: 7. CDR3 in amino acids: CAIRQSGQGATEAFF. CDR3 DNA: TGTGCCATCAGGCAAAGTGGACAGGGGGCCACTGAAGCTTTCTTT.

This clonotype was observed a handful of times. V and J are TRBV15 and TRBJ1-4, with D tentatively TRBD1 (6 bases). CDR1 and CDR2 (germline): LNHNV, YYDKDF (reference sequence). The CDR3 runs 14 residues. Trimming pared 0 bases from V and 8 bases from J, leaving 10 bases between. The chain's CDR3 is CATSRDRGDEKLFF. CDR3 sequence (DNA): TGTGCCACCAGCAGAGACAGGGGCGACGAAAAACTGTTTTTT.

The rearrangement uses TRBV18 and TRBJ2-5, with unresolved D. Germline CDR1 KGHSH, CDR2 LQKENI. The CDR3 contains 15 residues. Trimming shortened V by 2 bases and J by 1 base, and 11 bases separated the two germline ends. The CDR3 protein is CASSPTLQSQETQYF. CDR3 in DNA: TGTGCCAGCTCACCAACCCTACAGAGCCAAGAGACCCAGTACTTC.

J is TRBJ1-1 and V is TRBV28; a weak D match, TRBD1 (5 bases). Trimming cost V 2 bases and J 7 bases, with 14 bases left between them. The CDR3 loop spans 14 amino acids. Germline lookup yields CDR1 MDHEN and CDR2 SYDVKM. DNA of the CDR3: TGTGCCAGCAGTTTACTCCAGGGAGAGGATGAAGCTTTCTTT. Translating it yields CASSLLQGEDEAFF.

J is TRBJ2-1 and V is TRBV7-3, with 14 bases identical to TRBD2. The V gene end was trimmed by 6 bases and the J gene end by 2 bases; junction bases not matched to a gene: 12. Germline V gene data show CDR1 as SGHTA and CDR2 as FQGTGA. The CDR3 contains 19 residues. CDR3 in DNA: TGTGCCAGCAGGGCGCCGGGACTAGCGGGAGTCCACGCCTACAATGAGCAGTTCTTC. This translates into CASRAPGLAGVHAYNEQFF.

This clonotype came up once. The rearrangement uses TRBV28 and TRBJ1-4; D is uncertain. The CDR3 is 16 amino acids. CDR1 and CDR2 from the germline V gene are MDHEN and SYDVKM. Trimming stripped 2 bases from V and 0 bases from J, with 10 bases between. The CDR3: CASSLGQAATNEKLFF. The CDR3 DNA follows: TGTGCCAGCAGTTTAGGGCAGGCGGCAACTAATGAAAAACTGTTTTTT.

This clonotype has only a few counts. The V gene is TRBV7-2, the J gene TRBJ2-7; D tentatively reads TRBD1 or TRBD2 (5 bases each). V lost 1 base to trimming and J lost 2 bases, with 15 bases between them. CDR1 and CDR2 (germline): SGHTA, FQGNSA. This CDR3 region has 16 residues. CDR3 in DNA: TGTGCCAGCAGCTTAGTCGGGGTGGGGCAGACCTACGAGCAGTACTTC. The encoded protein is CASSLVGVGQTYEQYF.

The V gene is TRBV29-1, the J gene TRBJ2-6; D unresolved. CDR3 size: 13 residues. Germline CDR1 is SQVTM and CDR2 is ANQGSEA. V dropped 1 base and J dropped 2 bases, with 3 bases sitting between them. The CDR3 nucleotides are TGCAGCGTTGAAGTACCTGGGGCCAACGTCCTGACTTTC. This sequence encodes CSVEVPGANVLTF.

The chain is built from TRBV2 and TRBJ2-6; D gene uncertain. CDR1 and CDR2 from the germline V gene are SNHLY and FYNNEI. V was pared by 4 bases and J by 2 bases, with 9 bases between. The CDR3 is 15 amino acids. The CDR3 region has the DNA TGTGCCAGCAGTGCTGTAGAAGCTGGGGCCAACGTCCTGACTTTC. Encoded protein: CASSAVEAGANVLTF.

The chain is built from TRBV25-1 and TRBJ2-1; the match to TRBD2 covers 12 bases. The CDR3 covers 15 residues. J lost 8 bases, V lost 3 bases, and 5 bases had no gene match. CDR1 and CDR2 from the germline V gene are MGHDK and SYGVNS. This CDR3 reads CASSDLAGGRYEQFF. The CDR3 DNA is TGTGCCAGCAGTGATCTAGCGGGAGGGAGGTATGAGCAGTTCTTC.

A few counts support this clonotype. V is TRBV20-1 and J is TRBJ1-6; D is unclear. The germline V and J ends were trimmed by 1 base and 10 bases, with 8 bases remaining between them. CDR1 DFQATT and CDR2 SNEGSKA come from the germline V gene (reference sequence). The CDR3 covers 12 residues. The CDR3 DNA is TGCAGTGCTAGAGGAGGAGAATCACCCCTCCACTTT. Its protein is CSARGGESPLHF.

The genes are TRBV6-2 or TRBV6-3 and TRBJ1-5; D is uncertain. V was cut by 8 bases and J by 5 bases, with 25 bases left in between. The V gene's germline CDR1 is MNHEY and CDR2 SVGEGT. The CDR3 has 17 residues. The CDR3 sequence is CASSLLSPTAGDQPQHF. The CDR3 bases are TGTGCCAGCTCGCTTTTGTCACCCACGGCAGGAGATCAGCCCCAGCATTTT.

This CDR3 reads CASSLGLAGGREQFF. DNA of the CDR3: TGTGCCAGCAGCTTAGGGCTAGCGGGAGGCAGGGAGCAGTTCTTC. The chain carries TRBV7-2 and TRBJ2-1, with 11 bases aligning to TRBD2. The germline gives CDR1 SGHTA, CDR2 FQGNSA. V gave up 1 base and J gave up 10 bases; unmatched junction bases: 6. CDR3 length equals 15 residues.

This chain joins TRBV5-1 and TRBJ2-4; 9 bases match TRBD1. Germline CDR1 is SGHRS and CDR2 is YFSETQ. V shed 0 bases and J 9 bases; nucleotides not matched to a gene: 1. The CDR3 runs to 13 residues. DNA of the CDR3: TGCGCCAGCAGCTTGGGACAGGGGGGCATTCAGTACTTC. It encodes CASSLGQGGIQYF.

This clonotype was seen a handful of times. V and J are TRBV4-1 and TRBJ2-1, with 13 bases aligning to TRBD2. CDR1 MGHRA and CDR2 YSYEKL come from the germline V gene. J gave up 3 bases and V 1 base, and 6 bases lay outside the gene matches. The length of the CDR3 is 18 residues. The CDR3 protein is CASSQGLAGGLFYNEQFF. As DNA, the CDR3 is TGCGCCAGCAGCCAAGGACTAGCGGGGGGCCTCTTCTACAATGAGCAGTTCTTC.

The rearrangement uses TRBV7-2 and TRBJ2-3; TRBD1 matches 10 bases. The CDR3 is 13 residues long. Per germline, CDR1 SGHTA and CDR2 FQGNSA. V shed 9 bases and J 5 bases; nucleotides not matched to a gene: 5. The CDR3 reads CASSGQGVDTQYF. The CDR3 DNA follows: TGTGCCAGTAGCGGACAGGGGGTAGATACGCAGTATTTT.

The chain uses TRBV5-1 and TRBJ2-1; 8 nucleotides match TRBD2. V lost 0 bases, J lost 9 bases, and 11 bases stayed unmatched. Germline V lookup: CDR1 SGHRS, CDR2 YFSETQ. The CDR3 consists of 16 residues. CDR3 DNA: TGCGCCAGCAGCTTGGCCTTTGGACTAGCTCAAAGTGAGCAGTTCTTC. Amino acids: CASSLAFGLAQSEQFF.

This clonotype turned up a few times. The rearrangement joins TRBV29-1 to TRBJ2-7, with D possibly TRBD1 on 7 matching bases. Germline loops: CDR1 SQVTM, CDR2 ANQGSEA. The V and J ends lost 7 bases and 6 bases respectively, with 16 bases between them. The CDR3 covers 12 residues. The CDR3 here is CSATQGGGEQYF. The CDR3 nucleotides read TGCAGCGCGACCCAGGGGGGTGGCGAGCAGTACTTC.

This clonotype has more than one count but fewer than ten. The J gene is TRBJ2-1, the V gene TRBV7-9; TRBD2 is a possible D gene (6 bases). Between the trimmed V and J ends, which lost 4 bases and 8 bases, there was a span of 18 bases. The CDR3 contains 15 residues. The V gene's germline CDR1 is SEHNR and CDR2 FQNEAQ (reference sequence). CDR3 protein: CASSWTLPGVDEQFF. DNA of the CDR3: TGTGCCAGCAGCTGGACCCTCCCGGGGGTCGATGAGCAGTTCTTC.

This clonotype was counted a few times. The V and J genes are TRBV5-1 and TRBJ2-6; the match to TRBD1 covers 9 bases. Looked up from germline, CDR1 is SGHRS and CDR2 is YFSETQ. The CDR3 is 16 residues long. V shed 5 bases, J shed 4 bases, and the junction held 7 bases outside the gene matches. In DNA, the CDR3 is TGCGCCAGCAGTAACACAGGGGGCGCCGGGGCCAACGTCCTGACTTTC. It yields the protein CASSNTGGAGANVLTF.

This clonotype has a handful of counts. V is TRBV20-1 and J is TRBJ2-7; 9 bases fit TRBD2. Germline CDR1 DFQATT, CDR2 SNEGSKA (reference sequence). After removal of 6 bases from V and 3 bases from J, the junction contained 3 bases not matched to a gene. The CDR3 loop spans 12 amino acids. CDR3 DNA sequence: TGCAGTGCAACGACTAGCGGCTACGAGCAGTACTTC. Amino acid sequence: CSATTSGYEQYF.